These 20 T cell receptor beta chains were sequenced from one sample in a study of a mutant IDH1 vaccine in newly diagnosed glioma. Time point: week 23, last vaccination. Vaccination used 300 ug of mutant IDH1 20-mer peptide per dose, with topical imiquimod. Antigens of these TCRs are unknown. Clones were sequenced by immunoSEQ multiplex PCR, and TCRdb holds only the in-frame ones, with some missing. The sample consists of some 29,000 clones, roughly 80% of them appearing once. Specimen: PBMCs, collected from a glioma patient whose treatment included an IDH1 peptide vaccine. The receptors were gathered from a woman aged 30 to 39 with glioma.

The chain uses TRBV5-6 and TRBJ2-5; D perhaps matches TRBD1 (6 bases). CDR1 is SGHDT, CDR2 YYEEEE, per germline. The CDR3 totals 14 residues. V was clipped by 4 bases and J by 3 bases, with 13 bases between them. The CDR3 reads CASSGEGVEETQYF. The CDR3 DNA follows: TGTGCCAGCAGCGGAGAGGGGGTAGAAGAGACCCAGTACTTC.

The chain links TRBV14 to TRBJ1-1; D is unresolved. Germline V lookup: CDR1 SGHDN, CDR2 FVKESK. This CDR3 is 12 amino acids long. Deletions cut 1 base from V and 3 bases from J, with 3 bases between. The CDR3 DNA follows: TGTGCCAGCAGCCAAGGTTACACTGAAGCTTTCTTT. This encodes CASSQGYTEAFF.

V is TRBV19 and J is TRBJ1-6, with 12 bases aligning to TRBD1. Germline lookup yields CDR1 LNHDA and CDR2 SQIVND (reference sequence). The CDR3 extends over 16 amino acids. V shed 2 bases and J 7 bases; nucleotides not matched to a gene: 3. CDR3 DNA sequence: TGTGCCAGTAGTATAAGTGGGACAGGGGGCAATTCACCCCTCCACTTT. As protein: CASSISGTGGNSPLHF. Complete variable domain (other parts from reference TRBV19 and TRBJ1-6): DGGITQSPKYLFRKEGQNVTLSCEQNLNHDAMYWYRQDPGQGLRLIYYSQIVNDFQKGDIAEGYSVSREKKESFPLTVTSAQKNPTAFYLCASSISGTGGNSPLHFGNGTRLTVT.

This chain uses TRBV4-1 with TRBJ1-1, with TRBD1 matching 9 bases. CDR3 length: 15 residues. CDR1 is MGHRA, CDR2 YSYEKL, per germline. V was clipped by 3 bases and J by 3 bases; unmatched bases: 5. CDR3 DNA sequence: TGCGCCAGCAGCCACCTTACAGGGGGCGACACTGAAGCTTTCTTT. Residues: CASSHLTGGDTEAFF.

The chain couples TRBV30 to TRBJ1-3; no reliable D call. V lost 1 base and J 0 bases, leaving 13 bases between the germline ends. The CDR3 extends over 16 amino acids. Germline CDR1 reads GTSNPN; CDR2 reads SVGIG (reference sequence). The CDR3 region is CAWSGPGRSSGNTIYF. Here the CDR3 DNA reads TGTGCCTGGAGTGGCCCGGGGAGGAGCTCTGGAAACACCATATATTTT.

The chain has TRBV2 and TRBJ2-7; 8 bases align to TRBD1. Germline lookup yields CDR1 SNHLY and CDR2 FYNNEI. The ends lost 8 bases at V and 2 bases at J; junction bases unmatched: 2. CDR3 length: 12 amino acids. CDR3 nucleotide sequence: TGTGCCAGCCAACAGGGGGCCTACGAGCAGTACTTC. Its protein product is CASQQGAYEQYF.

The genes are TRBV4-1 and TRBJ2-7; D gene unclear. CDR3 length: 15 residues. Trimming removed 1 base from V and 3 bases from J, with 13 bases in between. Germline V lookup: CDR1 MGHRA, CDR2 YSYEKL. CDR3 sequence (DNA): TGCGCCAGCAGCCAAGTGGGCGACGGAGACTACGAGCAGTACTTC. It translates to CASSQVGDGDYEQYF.

The rearrangement uses TRBV29-1 and TRBJ1-3; D remains unclear. The CDR3 runs to 11 residues. From germline, CDR1 is SQVTM and CDR2 ANQGSEA. Trimming took 7 bases from V and 4 from J, leaving 8 bases between them. The CDR3 DNA reads TGCAGCGGAGAAAACGGAAACACCATATATTTT. This gives the protein CSGENGNTIYF. Full variable domain (outside the CDR3, taken from reference TRBV29-1 and TRBJ1-3): SAVISQKPSRDICQRGTSLTIQCQVDSQVTMMFWYRQQPGQSLTLIATANQGSEATYESGFVIDKFPISRPNLTFSTLTVSNMSPEDSSIYLCSGENGNTIYFGEGSWLTVV.

The chain links TRBV6-5 to TRBJ2-7; perhaps TRBD2 as D (5 bases). CDR3 length equals 14 residues. With 2 bases removed from V and 2 bases from J, the gap between germline ends came to 10 bases. Germline V gives CDR1 MNHEY, CDR2 SVGAGI. CDR3 sequence (DNA): TGTGCCAGCAGTTACCGATACGGGGCCTACGAGCAGTACTTC. Its protein product is CASSYRYGAYEQYF.

The rearrangement uses TRBV6-6 and TRBJ1-4, with TRBD1 as a possible D gene (6 bases). The germline V and J ends were trimmed by 6 bases and 4 bases, with 12 bases remaining between them. The CDR3 runs 14 residues. Germline V lookup: CDR1 MNHNY, CDR2 SVGAGI (reference sequence). CDR3 nucleotides: TGTGCCAGCAGCCAGGGGTACGGTAATGAAAAACTGTTTTTT. Residues: CASSQGYGNEKLFF.

The chain joins TRBV6-5 to TRBJ2-1; D is perhaps TRBD2 (5 bases). Germline CDR1 MNHEY, CDR2 SVGAGI. This CDR3 has 13 amino acids. V shed 6 bases and J shed 6 bases, with 12 bases lying between them. The CDR3 is CASSPRGSNEQFF. The CDR3 DNA sequence: TGTGCCAGCAGCCCGAGAGGGAGCAATGAGCAGTTCTTC.

This rearrangement joins TRBV14 to TRBJ1-2, with D possibly being TRBD1 (5 bases). This CDR3 is built from 15 residues. Germline V lookup: CDR1 SGHDN, CDR2 FVKESK. V was shortened by 1 base and J by 4 bases, with 13 bases between the two germline ends. The CDR3 DNA follows: TGTGCCAGCAGCCAAGGCTGGGGGATAGCCTATGGCTACACCTTC. This codes for CASSQGWGIAYGYTF.

For this clone: The sample contains more than one DNA sequence encoding this CDR3. The CDR3 DNA follows: TGTGCCAGCAGCCCCGGACAGGGTAATCAGCCCCAGCATTTT. Encoded protein: CASSPGQGNQPQHF. V and J are TRBV6-5 and TRBJ1-5; 8 bases fit TRBD1. This CDR3 spans 14 amino acids. With V trimmed by 6 bases and J by 4 bases, 5 bases remained unmatched. Per germline, CDR1 MNHEY and CDR2 SVGAGI.

The chain's CDR3 is CAISESDGKETQYF. For the CDR3, the DNA is TGTGCCATCAGTGAGTCGGACGGAAAAGAGACCCAGTACTTC. This chain connects TRBV10-3 to TRBJ2-5, with D uncertain. This CDR3 spans 14 amino acids. CDR1 and CDR2 (germline): ENHRY, SYGVKD. V was shortened by 0 bases and J by 3 bases, with 8 bases between the two germline ends.

The chain is built from TRBV6-5 and TRBJ1-4; D is unresolved. The DNA end lines up better with TRBJ2-2; the J call may be wrong. The CDR3 has 12 residues. Per the germline V gene, CDR1 is MNHEY and CDR2 is SVGAGI. CDR3 loop: CASSYPGGELFF. DNA of the CDR3: TGTGCCAGCAGTTACCCCGGGGGGGAGCTGTTTTTT.

V gene TRBV6-6 combines with J gene TRBJ1-1; tentatively, D is TRBD1 (5 bases). V lost 8 bases, J lost 6 bases, and 22 bases lay in between. The CDR3 runs 15 residues. Germline V CDR1 and CDR2: MNHNY, SVGAGI (reference sequence). The CDR3 protein is CASCTASPGEAEAFF. The CDR3 nucleotides read TGTGCCAGCTGTACGGCCTCCCCGGGGGAGGCTGAAGCTTTCTTT.

The chain combines TRBV6-6 with TRBJ1-2; D is unresolved. The CDR3 runs to 13 residues. Between the trimmed V and J ends, which lost 2 bases and 3 bases, there was a span of 7 bases. Germline loops: CDR1 MNHNY, CDR2 SVGAGI (reference sequence). As DNA, the CDR3 is TGTGCCAGCAGTTACGACGAGCACTATGGCTACACCTTC. This codes for CASSYDEHYGYTF.

This clone occurred a few times. The chain couples TRBV30 to TRBJ1-1; D unclear. CDR1 GTSNPN and CDR2 SVGIG come from the germline V gene (reference sequence). Between the trimmed V and J ends, which lost 0 bases and 0 bases, there was a span of 8 bases. The CDR3 sequence is 14 residues long. This CDR3 is CAWSVRTMNTEAFF. The CDR3, as DNA: TGTGCCTGGAGTGTAAGGACCATGAACACTGAAGCTTTCTTT.

The J gene is TRBJ2-7, the V gene TRBV7-2; 7 bases match TRBD2. With V trimmed by 10 bases and J by 0 bases, 6 bases remained unmatched. The germline gives CDR1 SGHTA, CDR2 FQGNSA. The CDR3 totals 13 residues. CDR3 amino acids: CATKLASSYEQYF. CDR3 sequence (DNA): TGTGCCACCAAACTAGCGTCCTCCTACGAGCAGTACTTC. Combining the CDR3 with reference TRBV7-2 and TRBJ2-7 gives the whole variable domain GAGVSQSPSNKVTEKGKDVELRCDPISGHTALYWYRQSLGQGLEFLIYFQGNSAPDKSGLPSDRFSAERTGGSVSTLTIQRTQQEDSAVYLCATKLASSYEQYFGPGTRLTVT.

The genes are TRBV5-1 and TRBJ2-2, with TRBD1 as a possible D gene (5 bases). CDR3 size: 15 residues. V lost 2 bases to trimming and J lost 4 bases, with 12 bases between them. The V gene's germline CDR1 is SGHRS and CDR2 YFSETQ. CDR3 nucleotides: TGCGCCAGCAGCTTTCTAGACAGTAGCACCGGGGAGCTGTTTTTT. Its translation: CASSFLDSSTGELFF.